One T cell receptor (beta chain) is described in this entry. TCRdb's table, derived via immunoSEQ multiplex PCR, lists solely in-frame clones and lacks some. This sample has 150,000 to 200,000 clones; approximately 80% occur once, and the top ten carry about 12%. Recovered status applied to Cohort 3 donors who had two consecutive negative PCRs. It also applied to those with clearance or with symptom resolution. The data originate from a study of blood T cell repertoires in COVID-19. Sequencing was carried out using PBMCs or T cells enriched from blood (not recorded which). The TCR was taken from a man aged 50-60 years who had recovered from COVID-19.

The CDR3 here is CASSQDPWTGEGYTF. As DNA, the CDR3 is TGTGCCAGCAGCCAAGATCCGTGGACAGGGGAAGGCTACACCTTC. The V call is TRBV14, the J call TRBJ1-2; 9 bases match TRBD1. The CDR3 has 15 amino acids. After removal of 0 bases from V and 8 bases from J, the junction contained 7 bases not matched to a gene. CDR1 is SGHDN and CDR2 is FVKESK in the germline V gene.